The 21 T cell receptor beta chains reported below all come from one sample, sequenced in a study of tumor-infiltrating lymphocytes in localized non-small cell lung cancer. Only in-frame clones appear in the TCRdb table, and some are missing; sequencing was by immunoSEQ multiplex PCR. The table records around 18,000 clones, 45% to 50% of them present only once. Material: lung tumor tissue. All receptors derive from a human donor with non-small cell lung cancer.

The genes are TRBV7-9 and TRBJ2-7; weak D call: TRBD2 (6 bases). The germline V gene encodes CDR1 SEHNR and CDR2 FQNEAQ (reference sequence). Trimming removed 7 bases at V and 0 bases at J, with 10 bases between. The CDR3 is 13 amino acids. CDR3 sequence reads: CASNRLDSYEQYF. CDR3 coding DNA: TGTGCCAGCAACCGACTAGACTCCTACGAGCAGTACTTC.

This clone was seen only a few times. The CDR3 nucleotides are TGTGCCAGCAGGGACCTGCTCGCTTTCTTT. This codes for CASRDLLAFF. The chain joins TRBV2 to TRBJ1-1; D is undetermined. The CDR3 has 10 amino acids. The germline V gene encodes CDR1 SNHLY and CDR2 FYNNEI. V shed 6 bases and J shed 11 bases, with 10 bases lying between them.

V gene TRBV5-6 combines with J gene TRBJ1-6; D gene unclear. The CDR3 covers 12 residues. The germline V and J ends were trimmed by 4 bases and 8 bases, with 7 bases remaining between them. Germline V gene lookup returns CDR1 SGHDT and CDR2 YYEEEE. CDR3 bases: TGTGCCAGCAGCCCTGGACATTCACCCCTCCACTTT. Translated, it gives CASSPGHSPLHF.

The genes are TRBV4-1 and TRBJ1-6, with D perhaps matching TRBD1 (5 bases). Per the germline V gene, CDR1 is MGHRA and CDR2 is YSYEKL. The CDR3 has 16 residues. Trimming stripped 5 bases from V and 8 bases from J, with 19 bases between. CDR3 nucleotide sequence: TGCGCCAGCAGCAGGAACCCGGGCTTGGGGGATTCACCCCTCCACTTT. Translated, it gives CASSRNPGLGDSPLHF.

This chain links TRBV4-3 with TRBJ1-1, with D possibly matching TRBD1 (6 bases). CDR1 and CDR2 (germline): LGHNA, YSLEER. V shed 3 bases and J shed 1 base, with 12 bases lying between them. The CDR3 contains 15 residues. The DNA of the CDR3 is TGCGCCAGCAGCCAGGGGGCAACAGGGAACACTGAAGCTTTCTTT. Residues: CASSQGATGNTEAFF.

V usage is TRBV19 and J usage is TRBJ1-5; possible D gene TRBD1, 5 bases. The V gene lost 4 bases and the J gene lost 4 bases, with 5 bases spanning the gap. CDR1 and CDR2 from the germline V gene are LNHDA and SQIVND (reference sequence). The CDR3 length is 12 residues. As DNA, the CDR3 is TGTGCCAGTAGTAGGGGGAATCAGCCCCAGCATTTT. Translation gives CASSRGNQPQHF. The variable domain in full, completed from reference TRBV19 and TRBJ1-5, reads DGGITQSPKYLFRKEGQNVTLSCEQNLNHDAMYWYRQDPGQGLRLIYYSQIVNDFQKGDIAEGYSVSREKKESFPLTVTSAQKNPTAFYLCASSRGNQPQHFGDGTRLSIL.

This clone rates as medium-sized. The rearrangement joins TRBV2 to TRBJ1-5; D is perhaps TRBD1 (6 bases). There are 14 residues in the CDR3. Germline V lookup: CDR1 SNHLY, CDR2 FYNNEI. V was cut by 6 bases and J by 0 bases, with 9 bases left in between. The CDR3 DNA follows: TGTGCCAGCAGCGTACAGGGTAGCAATCAGCCCCAGCATTTT. It is translated as CASSVQGSNQPQHF.

This clone has at least ten counts. CDR3 sequence reads: CASRGREAFF. CDR3 DNA sequence: TGTGCCAGCAGGGGGAGGGAAGCTTTCTTT. The V gene is TRBV7-8, the J gene TRBJ1-1, with no clear D. The CDR3 contains 10 residues. Germline values: CDR1 SGHVS, CDR2 FQNEAQ. V lost 6 bases, J lost 8 bases, and 7 bases lay in between.

V is TRBV7-8 and J is TRBJ1-4; unclear D gene. The CDR3 contains 12 residues. Trimming removed 6 bases from V and 8 bases from J, with 10 bases in between. Germline assignment: CDR1 SGHVS and CDR2 FQNEAQ. CDR3 nucleotides: TGTGCCAGCAGGCAAAGTGGAGAAAAACTGTTTTTT. It translates to CASRQSGEKLFF.

This clone came up a few times. The rearrangement joins TRBV4-3 to TRBJ2-2, with D unresolved. The CDR3 consists of 12 residues. Trimming took off 3 bases at V and 5 bases at J, with 4 bases between the two ends. Germline values: CDR1 LGHNA, CDR2 YSLEER. The CDR3 DNA sequence: TGCGCCAGCAGCCAGCAAACCGGGGAGCTGTTTTTT. Protein: CASSQQTGELFF.

The genes are TRBV7-9 and TRBJ1-4; the match to TRBD1 covers 8 bases. The trim removed 5 bases at V and 8 bases at J, leaving 7 bases unmatched. Germline V gives CDR1 SEHNR, CDR2 FQNEAQ (reference sequence). The CDR3 length is 14 residues. CDR3 in amino acids: CASSRGQGREKLFF. CDR3 in DNA: TGTGCCAGCAGCAGAGGACAGGGAAGAGAAAAACTGTTTTTT.

This CDR3 reads CASSHSNLREQYF. The CDR3 DNA is TGTGCCAGCAGCCACTCAAATCTGCGCGAGCAGTACTTC. This chain uses TRBV14 with TRBJ2-7; D ambiguous. Trimming took 3 bases from V and 6 from J, leaving 12 bases between them. CDR3 length: 13 residues. Germline CDR1 and CDR2: SGHDN and FVKESK.

The gene calls are TRBV5-6 and TRBJ2-1; 10 nucleotides agree with TRBD2. The V segment lost 3 bases and the J segment 7 bases; nucleotides outside the gene matches: 7. The CDR3 spans 15 residues. The germline gives CDR1 SGHDT, CDR2 YYEEEE. This chain's CDR3 is CASSSAGGPMNEQFF. The CDR3 bases are TGTGCCAGCAGCTCAGCGGGGGGGCCTATGAATGAGCAGTTCTTC.

J is TRBJ1-5 and V is TRBV6-1; D remains unclear. This CDR3 contains 14 residues. Germline-derived CDR1 and CDR2 are MNHNS and SASEGT. The V end was cut by 5 bases, the J end by 0 bases, with 8 bases between. The CDR3, as DNA: TGTGCCAGCAGTCCAAGCTATAGCAATCAGCCCCAGCATTTT. This gives the protein CASSPSYSNQPQHF.

This clone was recorded at least ten times. The genes are TRBV4-3 and TRBJ1-4; no definite D call. The CDR3 length is 16 residues. Germline-derived CDR1 and CDR2 are LGHNA and YSLEER. Between the trimmed V and J ends, which lost 4 bases and 2 bases, there was a span of 14 bases. CDR3 protein: CASSPHAGATNEKLFF. The CDR3 DNA follows: TGCGCCAGCAGCCCTCATGCCGGTGCTACTAATGAAAAACTGTTTTTT.

This clone was counted a few times. This chain uses TRBV4-1 with TRBJ2-3; unclear D gene. This CDR3 has 13 residues. Germline V gene lookup returns CDR1 MGHRA and CDR2 YSYEKL. V gave up 2 bases and J gave up 3 bases, with 6 bases separating them. The CDR3: CASSQYGTDTQYF. In DNA form, the CDR3 reads TGCGCCAGCAGCCAATACGGGACAGATACGCAGTATTTT.

J is TRBJ1-1 and V is TRBV19; possible D gene TRBD1, 5 bases. The CDR3 covers 13 residues. In germline, CDR1 is LNHDA, CDR2 SQIVND (reference sequence). V was cut by 6 bases and J by 1 base, with 9 bases left in between. The chain's CDR3 is CASSRDRNTEAFF. The DNA for the CDR3 is TGTGCCAGTAGCAGGGACCGGAACACTGAAGCTTTCTTT.

Judged by abundance, this clone is medium-sized. J is TRBJ2-2 and V is TRBV7-3; 9 bases match TRBD1. The CDR3 spans 18 residues. V was pared by 2 bases and J by 4 bases, with 11 bases of the junction left unmatched. CDR1 is SGHTA and CDR2 is FQGTGA in the germline V gene. The CDR3 DNA is TGTGCCAGCAGCTTAGGGGACAGGGATTATGGAGGCACCGGGGAGCTGTTTTTT. This sequence encodes CASSLGDRDYGGTGELFF.

The chain combines TRBV19 with TRBJ2-5; D perhaps matches TRBD2 (7 bases). Germline CDR1 is LNHDA and CDR2 is SQIVND (reference sequence). Trimming stripped 4 bases from V and 5 bases from J, with 23 bases between. This CDR3 region has 17 residues. CDR3 DNA: TGTGCCAGTAGTAAACTCGGGGGCGGGGGCGCGGGCGAGACCCAGTACTTC. Its protein product is CASSKLGGGGAGETQYF.

Only a few counts were recorded for this clone. V and J are TRBV4-3 and TRBJ1-6, with 9 bases that match TRBD1. Trimming at V came to 4 bases and at J to 8 bases, leaving 6 bases not matched to a gene. The CDR3 has 15 amino acids. Germline V gives CDR1 LGHNA, CDR2 YSLEER. DNA of the CDR3: TGCGCCAGCAGCCGAGGGGGGGACAGGGATTCACCCCTCCACTTT. It specifies CASSRGGDRDSPLHF.

V usage is TRBV10-3 and J usage is TRBJ2-7, with D possibly being TRBD1 (5 bases). V gave up 8 bases and J gave up 0 bases, with 14 bases separating them. CDR1 ENHRY and CDR2 SYGVKD come from the germline V gene. The CDR3 runs 14 residues. The CDR3 reads CAILATENSYEQYF. DNA for the CDR3: TGTGCCATCCTCGCGACAGAAAACTCCTACGAGCAGTACTTC.